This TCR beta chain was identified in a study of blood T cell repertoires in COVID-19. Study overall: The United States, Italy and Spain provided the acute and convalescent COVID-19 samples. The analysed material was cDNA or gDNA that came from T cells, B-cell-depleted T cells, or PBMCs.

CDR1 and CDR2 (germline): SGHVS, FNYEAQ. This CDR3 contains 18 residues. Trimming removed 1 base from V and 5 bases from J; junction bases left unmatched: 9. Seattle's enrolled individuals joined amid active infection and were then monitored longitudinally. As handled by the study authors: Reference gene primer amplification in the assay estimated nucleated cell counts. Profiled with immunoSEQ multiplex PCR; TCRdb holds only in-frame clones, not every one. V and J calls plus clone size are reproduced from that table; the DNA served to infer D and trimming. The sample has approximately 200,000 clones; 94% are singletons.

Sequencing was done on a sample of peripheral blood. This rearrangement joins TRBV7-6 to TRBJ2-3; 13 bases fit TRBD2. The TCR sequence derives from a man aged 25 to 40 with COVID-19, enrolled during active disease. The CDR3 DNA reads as TGTGCCAGCAGCTTAGGGGCAACTAGCGGGGGGGCGGTAGATACGCAGTATTTT. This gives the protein CASSLGATSGGAVDTQYF.